This TCR beta chain was found in a study of identical twins. Overall study results and limits: Partly confounded zero-insertion analyses could result from invariant MAIT and iNKT cells.

Comment on this clonotype: Its antigen is unidentified.

TCRdb reanalysed the 5' RACE reads using MiXCR and keeps one entry per CDR3 protein. The table includes fewer than 250,000 distinct CDR3 sequences, around a tenth detected once. This sequence originates from a woman aged 18-29 years in good health. Sequenced sample: memory (CD45RO+) T cells sorted from blood.

CDR3 sequence: CASSPSRLAGTDTQYF. Written as DNA, the CDR3 is TGTGCCAGCAGCCCTAGTAGACTAGCGGGCACAGATACGCAGTATTTT. J is TRBJ2-3 and V is TRBV5-8; 9 bases align to TRBD2. With V trimmed by 4 bases and J by 1 base, 7 bases remained unmatched. This CDR3 comprises 16 residues. The germline CDR1 and CDR2 sequences are SGHTS and YDEGEE.